A selection of T cell receptor beta chains follows, all from one sample in a study of beta chain features in type 1 diabetes. Data came from immunoSEQ multiplex PCR; TCRdb stores just in-frame clones and leaves some out. The sample lists 680,000 or so clones, about an eighth seen once, with about 0.02% in the top ten. Sequencing was carried out using naive CD4+ T cells from blood. These receptor sequences come from a man younger than 35 with type 1 diabetes. Each CDR3 is given without its conserved first and last residue. Each record gives: V gene, J gene, clone size, CDR3 protein. Rows may omit the clone size; those that give it use once, few, many or a size class.

V gene: TRBV7-6
J gene: TRBJ2-6
clone size: NA
CDR3 protein: ASSEVNSGANVLT

V gene: TRBV4-2
J gene: TRBJ2-3
clone size: few
CDR3 protein: ASSQVERGGVDTQY

V gene: TRBV14
J gene: TRBJ1-4
clone size: NA
CDR3 protein: ASSQGPTWATNEKLF

V gene: TRBV4-2
J gene: TRBJ1-2
clone size: few
CDR3 protein: ASSQEEGLRHYGYT

V gene: TRBV2
J gene: TRBJ2-5
clone size: few
CDR3 protein: ASSGPTPWMEETQY

V gene: TRBV30
J gene: TRBJ2-2
clone size: NA
CDR3 protein: AWSVHDRAN

V gene: TRBV7-2
J gene: TRBJ2-3
clone size: few
CDR3 protein: ASSPGTATDTQY

V gene: TRBV7-2
J gene: TRBJ2-2
clone size: NA
CDR3 protein: ASSVDRLGTGELF

V gene: TRBV23-1
J gene: TRBJ2-3
clone size: NA
CDR3 protein: ASSPMCDSSTDTQY

V gene: TRBV2
J gene: TRBJ2-5
clone size: NA
CDR3 protein: ASSRTDLQETQY

V gene: TRBV6-5
J gene: TRBJ1-2
clone size: NA
CDR3 protein: ASRTEGHGYT

V gene: TRBV6-4
J gene: TRBJ2-3
clone size: NA
CDR3 protein: ASSDGTNTDTQY

V gene: TRBV29-1
J gene: TRBJ2-3
clone size: NA
CDR3 protein: SVVGQGVDTQY

V gene: TRBV7-9
J gene: TRBJ1-6
clone size: NA
CDR3 protein: ASSPGGGLPLH

V gene: TRBV6-5
J gene: TRBJ1-2
clone size: NA
CDR3 protein: ASSPGQGAGYT

V gene: TRBV29-1
J gene: TRBJ1-2
clone size: NA
CDR3 protein: SVEPHGVGYT

V gene: TRBV11-2
J gene: TRBJ2-3
clone size: NA
CDR3 protein: ASSLLSGNTDTQY

V gene: TRBV9
J gene: TRBJ1-6
clone size: NA
CDR3 protein: ASSGPGPTPLH

V gene: TRBV7-8
J gene: TRBJ1-1
clone size: NA
CDR3 protein: TWGSGPEAF

V gene: TRBV2
J gene: TRBJ1-1
clone size: NA
CDR3 protein: ASSEEGNTEAF

V gene: TRBV15
J gene: TRBJ1-1
clone size: NA
CDR3 protein: ATSRGGKVPEAF

V gene: TRBV25-1
J gene: TRBJ1-2
clone size: NA
CDR3 protein: ASSDSGPNYGYT

V gene: TRBV29-1
J gene: TRBJ1-1
clone size: NA
CDR3 protein: SSEETGGLLTTEAF

V gene: TRBV7-2
J gene: TRBJ2-7
clone size: few
CDR3 protein: ASTLGVGDAYEQY

V gene: TRBV19
J gene: TRBJ2-7
clone size: NA
CDR3 protein: ASSTNPQGPSYEQY

V gene: TRBV4-1
J gene: TRBJ2-7
clone size: NA
CDR3 protein: ASSQEGERFYEQY

V gene: TRBV30
J gene: TRBJ2-1
clone size: few
CDR3 protein: AWIVRNEQF

V gene: TRBV6-1
J gene: TRBJ2-7
clone size: NA
CDR3 protein: ASSYNRFYEQY

V gene: TRBV4-2
J gene: TRBJ1-3
clone size: NA
CDR3 protein: ASSLGGQGTGNTIY

V gene: TRBV30
J gene: TRBJ1-1
clone size: NA
CDR3 protein: AWTRQDYTEAF

V gene: TRBV5-6
J gene: TRBJ2-2
clone size: NA
CDR3 protein: ASSLGPSSGELF

V gene: TRBV2
J gene: TRBJ2-6
clone size: few
CDR3 protein: ASSVGRAGANVLT

V gene: TRBV6-1
J gene: TRBJ1-5
clone size: few
CDR3 protein: ASSEPGNSNQPQH

V gene: TRBV18
J gene: TRBJ1-1
clone size: few
CDR3 protein: ASSVTGNRNTEAF

V gene: TRBV5-1
J gene: TRBJ2-5
clone size: NA
CDR3 protein: ASSLFAQNQETQY

V gene: TRBV30
J gene: TRBJ1-2
clone size: NA
CDR3 protein: AWSMRYGYT

V gene: TRBV30
J gene: TRBJ2-2
clone size: NA
CDR3 protein: AWSVLDRVNTGELF

V gene: TRBV10-3
J gene: TRBJ2-2
clone size: NA
CDR3 protein: AISGPRAVDTGELF

V gene: TRBV5-4
J gene: TRBJ1-6
clone size: NA
CDR3 protein: ASSFSSYNSPLH

V gene: TRBV11-2
J gene: TRBJ2-7
clone size: NA
CDR3 protein: ASSPPLYEQY

V gene: TRBV29-1
J gene: TRBJ1-4
clone size: few
CDR3 protein: SVAGRTTNEKLF

V gene: TRBV2
J gene: TRBJ2-4
clone size: NA
CDR3 protein: ASREVDRENIQY

V gene: TRBV5-4
J gene: TRBJ2-6
clone size: few
CDR3 protein: ASSIPTGRSGANVLT

V gene: TRBV25-1
J gene: TRBJ2-1
clone size: NA
CDR3 protein: ASSEDRGYNEQF

V gene: TRBV2
J gene: TRBJ2-7
clone size: NA
CDR3 protein: ASTMGPYEQY

V gene: TRBV4-1
J gene: TRBJ2-7
clone size: NA
CDR3 protein: ASSPRTGPGEQY

V gene: TRBV28
J gene: TRBJ2-7
clone size: few
CDR3 protein: ASSPNRIGGSYEQY

V gene: TRBV19
J gene: TRBJ2-3
clone size: NA
CDR3 protein: ASSILSTGGAMDTQY

V gene: TRBV29-1
J gene: TRBJ2-5
clone size: NA
CDR3 protein: SVEAGRLQETQY

V gene: TRBV30
J gene: TRBJ1-2
clone size: NA
CDR3 protein: AWSPSGYGYT

V gene: TRBV9
J gene: TRBJ1-4
clone size: NA
CDR3 protein: ASSVDQSPNEKLF

V gene: TRBV7-6
J gene: TRBJ2-3
clone size: NA
CDR3 protein: ASSLAGTSTDTQY

V gene: TRBV29-1
J gene: TRBJ2-3
clone size: few
CDR3 protein: SVIRRGDRLRGTDTQY

V gene: TRBV4-1
J gene: TRBJ2-5
clone size: few
CDR3 protein: ASSQVGTGGAQY

V gene: TRBV15
J gene: TRBJ1-4
clone size: few
CDR3 protein: ATSREGRGNEKLF

V gene: TRBV4-1
J gene: NA
clone size: few
CDR3 protein: ASSQEVQGGVEQY

V gene: TRBV5-1
J gene: TRBJ2-6
clone size: NA
CDR3 protein: ASSLTMGAPGANVLT